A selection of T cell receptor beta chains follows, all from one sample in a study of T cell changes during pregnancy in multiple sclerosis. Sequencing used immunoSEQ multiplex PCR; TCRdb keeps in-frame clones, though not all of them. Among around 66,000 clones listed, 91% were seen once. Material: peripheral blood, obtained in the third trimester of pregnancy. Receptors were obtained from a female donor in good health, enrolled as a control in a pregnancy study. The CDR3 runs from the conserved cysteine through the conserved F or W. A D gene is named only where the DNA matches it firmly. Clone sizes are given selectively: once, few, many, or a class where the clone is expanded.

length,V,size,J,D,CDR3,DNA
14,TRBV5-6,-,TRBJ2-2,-,CASSTAMNTGELFF,TGTGCCAGCAGCACCGCGATGAACACCGGGGAGCTGTTTTTT
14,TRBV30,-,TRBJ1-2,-,CAWKGDGWNYGYTF,TGTGCCTGGAAGGGGGATGGATGGAACTATGGCTACACCTTC
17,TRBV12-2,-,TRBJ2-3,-,CASRLATGRGSTDTQYF,TGTGCAAGTCGCTTAGCTACGGGAAGAGGTAGCACAGATACGCAGTATTTT
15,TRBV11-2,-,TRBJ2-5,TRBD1,CASSPEGDRGETQYF,TGTGCCAGCAGCCCCGAGGGGGACAGGGGAGAGACCCAGTACTTC
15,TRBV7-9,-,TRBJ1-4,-,CASSSRQATNEKLFF,TGTGCCAGCAGCTCTAGACAGGCAACTAATGAAAAACTGTTTTTT
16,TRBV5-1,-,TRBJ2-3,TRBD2,CASSPPGLAGADTQYF,TGCGCCAGCAGCCCCCCGGGACTAGCGGGGGCAGATACGCAGTATTTT
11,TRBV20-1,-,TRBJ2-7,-,CSAGGSKGQYF,TGCAGTGCTGGGGGGAGTAAAGGGCAGTACTTC
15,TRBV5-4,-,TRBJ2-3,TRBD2,CASSTGTSGTDTQYF,TGTGCCAGCAGCACGGGGACTAGCGGGACAGATACGCAGTATTTT
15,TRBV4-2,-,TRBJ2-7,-,CASSQSDSSSYEQYF,TGTGCCAGCAGCCAATCGGACTCGAGCTCCTACGAGCAGTACTTC
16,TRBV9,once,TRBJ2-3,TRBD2,CASSVGSAGATDTQYF,TGTGCCAGCAGCGTAGGATCAGCGGGAGCCACAGATACGCAGTATTTT
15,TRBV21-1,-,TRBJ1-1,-,CASSSRDRGSTEAFF,TGTGCCAGCAGCTCCCGGGACAGGGGGAGCACTGAAGCTTTCTTT
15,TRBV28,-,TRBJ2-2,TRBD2,CASSLAGIDTGELFF,TGTGCCAGCAGCTTAGCGGGGATCGACACCGGGGAGCTGTTTTTT
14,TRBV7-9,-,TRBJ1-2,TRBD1,CASSSPGGIYGYTF,TGTGCCAGCAGTTCTCCAGGGGGCATCTATGGCTACACCTTC
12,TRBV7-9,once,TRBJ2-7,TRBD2,CASSSLAGEQYF,TGTGCCAGCAGCTCGCTAGCGGGCGAGCAGTACTTC
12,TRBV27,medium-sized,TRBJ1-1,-,CASSSLGAEAFF,TGTGCCAGCAGTTCATTAGGAGCTGAAGCTTTCTTT
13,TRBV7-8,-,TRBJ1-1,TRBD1,CASSLRQGTEAFF,TGTGCCAGCAGCCTGAGACAGGGCACTGAAGCTTTCTTT
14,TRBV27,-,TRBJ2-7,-,CASSFSSGTYEQYF,TGTGCCAGCAGTTTTTCGTCAGGAACCTACGAGCAGTACTTC
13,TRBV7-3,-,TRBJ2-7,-,CASSFGHSYEQYF,TGTGCCAGCAGCTTCGGACATTCCTACGAGCAGTACTTC